This entry is about one TCR beta chain. At least ten counts were recorded for this clonotype. The target of this receptor is not known. It has no much larger one-base neighbor in the sample; base qualities were not kept. For repertoire sequencing, TCR beta CDR3 regions were amplified from RNA transcripts. The first round of RT-PCR was done with HTBI primers and the Qiagen OneStep RT-PCR kit, and was followed by a second round of multiplex PCR, then size selection and purification. Libraries were sequenced on an Illumina HiSeq2000 using paired-end 100 bp reads. Per the source publication's procedure: SOAPnuke was used to process the reads, throwing out any read that had adapters, had uncalled bases, had a mean Phred below 15, or lacked an exact constant-primer or identifier match. COPE v1.2.5 was used to merge high-quality paired reads. Each unique nucleotide sequence was treated as a clonotype, and MiTCR v1.1 was used to align the clonotypes to the IMGT TRB V, D and J references. Only V-J combinations with frequency above 0.0001 were analysed, covering around 99% of repertoires. A TCR clonal expansion and chaos score per V-J combination was defined as the ratio of F50 clonal expansion to chaos observed in the TCRdist matrix. Welch's t-statistics and random forest were used to narrow the features down to around twelve V-J combinations, which were then fed into a naive Bayes classifier. The Morisita-Horn index was used to measure how similar the thyroid and blood repertoires were. In TCRdb, the public reads were trimmed at Q25 with fastp and aligned with MiXCR, with productive beta chains retained. Rows merge per CDR3 protein into single entries with the most common DNA and genes. The V and J calls were determined by TCRdb, not by the authors. The sample profile shows a few hundred thousand distinct CDR3 sequences; about 18% of them were found once. Roughly 2.6% of the sample is taken by the ten largest.

These data come from a study of Graves' ophthalmopathy and Graves' hyperthyroidism (dated 2018 in TCRdb). Study-wide context: Peripheral blood was collected at initial diagnosis, prior to any treatment. The study used signatures of the TCR beta repertoire to tell Graves' ophthalmopathy apart from Graves' hyperthyroidism and to predict which patients would progress to ophthalmopathy. In total, 135 blood samples were TCR-sequenced: under 45 ophthalmopathy, approximately 80 hyperthyroidism and approximately 17 hyperthyroidism-to-ophthalmopathy patients. A discovery set of about a hundred patients (43 ophthalmopathy, about 58 stable hyperthyroidism) was enrolled to explore V-J signatures distinguishing ophthalmopathy from hyperthyroidism. An independent validation cohort comprised some 19 hyperthyroidism patients and 15 to 17 patients who later progressed from hyperthyroidism to ophthalmopathy. In roughly 6 hyperthyroidism patients, T-cell repertoires of thyroid tissue and blood were compared. After sampling, hyperthyroidism patients received methimazole starting at 30 mg daily, and ophthalmopathy patients received high-dose intravenous methylprednisolone.

General conclusions and limits of the study: No statistical method was used to predetermine the sample size, and group allocation was not hidden from the investigators. In cross-validation, the 13-signature model distinguished ophthalmopathy from stable hyperthyroidism with less than 90% sensitivity and around 84% specificity, while in the test set the corresponding values were around 79% and 71%. Most of the expanded thyroid clonotypes with a frequency above 0.001 were also detected in blood, and it was suggested that the thyroid immune response may be reflected by blood repertoires. In validation, the model predicted ophthalmopathy progression with less than 71% sensitivity and 72.22% specificity; some 13 predicted patients were CT-confirmed with GO in a median of approximately six months.

CDR1 SGHRS and CDR2 YFSETQ are derived from the germline V gene. Including the terminal cysteine and phenylalanine, the CDR3 comprises 14 residues. CDR3 DNA only is kept here, 42 bases in frame from base 1. The junction carries 9 bases between V and J, which are trimmed by 0 bases and 5 bases respectively. Stable hyperthyroidism was defined as no progression to ophthalmopathy within 18 months of follow-up. Patients with hyperthyroidism were aged 18 to 65 years, had been newly diagnosed, and had a disease duration of less than 2 months. Anyone with other autoimmune diseases, uncontrolled infections, pregnancy or lactation was excluded from the study. Diagnosis was based on clinical symptoms, serum thyroxine, TRAb, thyroid ultrasound and orbital computed tomography. Ficoll-Paque density gradient centrifugation was used to isolate PBMCs from 9.5 to 10 ml of fresh peripheral blood. Trizol reagent was used to extract the total RNA, and its quality was then checked on an Agilent 2100 Bioanalyzer.

The chain is made from TRBV5-1 and TRBJ1-5; D gene: possibly TRBD1, on 5 matching bases. The sequence came from an adult woman with stable Graves' hyperthyroidism. Sample: peripheral blood. The CDR3 region reads CASSLEGLHQPQHF. At the DNA level, the sequence is TGCGCCAGCAGCTTGGAGGGGTTACATCAGCCCCAGCATTTT. When the CDR3 is completed using the reference TRBV5-1 and TRBJ1-5 genes on either side, the full variable domain is KAGVTQTPRYLIKTRGQQVTLSCSPISGHRSVSWYQQTPGQGLQFLFEYFSETQRNKGNFPGRFSGRQFSNSRSEMNVSTLELGDSALYLCASSLEGLHQPQHFGDGTRLSIL.